The 11 T cell receptor beta chains below all came from one sample that was sequenced in a study of identical twins. TCRdb re-derived calls from the 5' RACE reads in MiXCR, one entry per CDR3 protein. The table has fewer than 650,000 distinct CDR3 sequences, approximately 9.6% seen once. This sample also belongs to another study, concerning yellow fever vaccine responses in identical twins.

The sample was PBMCs. All receptors come from a woman in her late teens or twenties in good health.

CDR3 amino acids: CASSLEPGLAVLTYEQYF. CDR3 DNA sequence: TGTGCCAGCAGCTTAGAACCGGGGCTAGCGGTCTTAACCTACGAGCAGTACTTC. This sequence joins TRBV11-2 and TRBJ2-7; TRBD2 matches at 7 bases. The CDR3 has 18 residues. V trimming: 0 bases; J trimming: 2 bases; junction bases outside the gene matches: 13. In germline, CDR1 is SGHAT, CDR2 FQNNGV.

A few counts support this clonotype. The chain joins TRBV20-1 to TRBJ2-1; 8 bases match TRBD2. V was clipped by 1 base and J by 4 bases; unmatched bases: 15. This CDR3 region has 18 residues. Germline-derived CDR1 and CDR2 are DFQATT and SNEGSKA (reference sequence). The CDR3 is CSARAEVAGGTRYNEQFF. For the CDR3, the DNA is TGCAGTGCTAGAGCTGAGGTGGCGGGAGGAACAAGATACAATGAGCAGTTCTTC.

This clonotype has ten or more counts. The chain is built from TRBV6-1 and TRBJ2-5; 7 bases map to TRBD1. The CDR3 contains 15 residues. Germline-derived CDR1 and CDR2 are MNHNS and SASEGT. With V trimmed by 7 bases and J by 5 bases, 13 bases remained unmatched. CDR3 nucleotides: TGTGCCAGCAATAGGACAGGATCATGCGCGGAGACCCAGTACTTC. This encodes CASNRTGSCAETQYF.

This clonotype was counted only a few times. The rearrangement joins TRBV29-1 to TRBJ2-6, with a possible D match to TRBD2 (6 bases). The CDR3 is 14 amino acids. Germline values: CDR1 SQVTM, CDR2 ANQGSEA. V was trimmed by 3 bases and J by 4 bases, leaving 10 bases between them. The CDR3 region is CSVEGGGGANVLTF. The DNA for the CDR3 is TGCAGCGTTGAGGGGGGAGGAGGGGCCAACGTCCTGACTTTC.

This clonotype has only a few counts. V and J are TRBV7-9 and TRBJ2-5, with TRBD2 identical over 7 bases. The CDR3 length is 14 residues. Germline-derived CDR1 and CDR2 are SEHNR and FQNEAQ (reference sequence). Trimming removed 7 bases from V and 5 bases from J; junction bases left unmatched: 10. The CDR3 sequence: CASTPAGPEETQYF. For the CDR3, the DNA is TGTGCCAGCACCCCAGCGGGACCTGAGGAGACCCAGTACTTC.

Regarding this clonotype: Mismatch with germline at one junction end may stem from a read error. This chain uses TRBV3-1 with TRBJ2-7; possible D gene TRBD1, 6 bases. The CDR3 has 17 amino acids. Germline V lookup: CDR1 LGHDT, CDR2 YNNKEL (reference sequence). CDR3 amino acids: CACSQTPATGDSYEQYF. CDR3 bases: TGTGCCTGCAGCCAAACCCCCGCGACAGGAGACTCCTACGAGCAGTACTTC.

This clonotype was detected only a few times. The chain links TRBV12-3 or TRBV12-4 to TRBJ1-2; D ambiguous. V was pared by 3 bases and J by 8 bases, with 13 bases between. The CDR3 is 13 residues long. The DNA of the CDR3 is TGTGCCAGCAGTTTGATGGGGTTCGGCGGCTACACCTTC. It codes for CASSLMGFGGYTF.

This clonotype was detected a few times. The chain uses TRBV14 and TRBJ2-5; 9 bases line up with TRBD1. CDR3 length: 15 residues. The ends lost 4 bases at V and 9 bases at J; junction bases unmatched: 12. In germline, CDR1 is SGHDN, CDR2 FVKESK. In nucleotides, the CDR3 is TGTGCCAGCAGCCCACATACCGGGACAGGGTTTGCCCAGTACTTC. Translated: CASSPHTGTGFAQYF.

The rearrangement links TRBV28 to TRBJ2-1, with 11 bases identical to TRBD1. CDR3 length: 16 amino acids. The ends lost 3 bases at V and 7 bases at J; junction bases unmatched: 8. CDR1 and CDR2 from the germline V gene are MDHEN and SYDVKM. CDR3 loop: CASSFLGTGGENEQFF. The CDR3 DNA sequence: TGTGCCAGCAGTTTCCTCGGGACAGGGGGGGAGAATGAGCAGTTCTTC.

This clonotype was detected a few times. V usage is TRBV6-2 or TRBV6-3 and J usage is TRBJ2-1; 7 bases fit TRBD1. The CDR3 has 16 amino acids. The V gene's germline CDR1 is MNHEY and CDR2 SVGEGT. V shed 2 bases and J 7 bases; nucleotides not matched to a gene: 11. CDR3 amino acids: CASSYGLVRGQNEQFF. CDR3 nucleotides: TGTGCCAGCAGTTACGGGCTAGTTCGGGGACAGAATGAGCAGTTCTTC.

The V call is TRBV21-1, the J call TRBJ2-2; TRBD1 was called by the table and not checked on the DNA. TRBV21-1 is classified as a pseudogene. The CDR3 has 16 residues. The CDR3 region has the DNA TGTGCCTGGCCGGGGCGACTCGTGGGCCAAAGCGGGGAGCTGTTTTTT. Encoded protein: CAWPGRLVGQSGELFF.